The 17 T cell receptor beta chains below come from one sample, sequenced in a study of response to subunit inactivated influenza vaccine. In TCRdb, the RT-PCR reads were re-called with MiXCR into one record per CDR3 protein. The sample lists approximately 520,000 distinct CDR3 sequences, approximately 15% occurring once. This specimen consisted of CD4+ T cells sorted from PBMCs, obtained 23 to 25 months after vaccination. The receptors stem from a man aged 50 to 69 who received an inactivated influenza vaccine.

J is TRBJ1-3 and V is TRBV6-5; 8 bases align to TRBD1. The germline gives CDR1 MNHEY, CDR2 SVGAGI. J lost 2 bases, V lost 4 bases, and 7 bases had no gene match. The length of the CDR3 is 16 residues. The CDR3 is CASSFGQGNTGNTIYF. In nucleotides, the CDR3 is TGTGCCAGCAGTTTCGGACAGGGAAACACTGGAAACACCATATATTTT.

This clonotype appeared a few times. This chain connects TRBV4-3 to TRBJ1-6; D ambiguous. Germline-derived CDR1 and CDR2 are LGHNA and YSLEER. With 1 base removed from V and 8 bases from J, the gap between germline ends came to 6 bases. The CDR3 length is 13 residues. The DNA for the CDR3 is TGCGCCAGCAGCCAAGCATCCGATTCACCCCTCCACTTT. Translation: CASSQASDSPLHF.

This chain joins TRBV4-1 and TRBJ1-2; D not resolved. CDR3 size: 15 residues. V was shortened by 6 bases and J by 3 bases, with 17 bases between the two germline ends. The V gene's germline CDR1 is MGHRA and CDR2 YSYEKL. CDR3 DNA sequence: TGCGCCAGCAGAAGCTCCAGGCGTCAAGACTATGGCTACACCTTC. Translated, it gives CASRSSRRQDYGYTF.

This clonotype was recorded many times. The CDR3 region is CASSGGMNTEAFF. CDR3 DNA sequence: TGCGCCAGCAGCGGGGGAATGAACACTGAAGCTTTCTTT. V and J are TRBV5-1 and TRBJ1-1; a weak D match, TRBD1 (5 bases). With 4 bases removed from V and 0 bases from J, the gap between germline ends came to 7 bases. Germline V CDR1 and CDR2: SGHRS, YFSETQ. The CDR3 extends over 13 amino acids.

CDR3 loop: CASSLKGWDTQYF. The CDR3 nucleotides read TGTGCCAGCAGCTTGAAGGGATGGGATACGCAGTATTTT. This rearrangement joins TRBV5-4 to TRBJ2-3; D ambiguous. Germline V gives CDR1 SGHNT, CDR2 YYREEE (reference sequence). V dropped 1 base and J dropped 6 bases, with 9 bases sitting between them. The CDR3 spans 13 residues.

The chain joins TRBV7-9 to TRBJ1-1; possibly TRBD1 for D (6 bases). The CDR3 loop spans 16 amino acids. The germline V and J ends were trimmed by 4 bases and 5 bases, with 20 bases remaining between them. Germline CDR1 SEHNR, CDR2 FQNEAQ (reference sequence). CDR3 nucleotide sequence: TGTGCCAGCAGCTGGGGGGGTCGGGGGGCGCGGACTGAAGCTTTCTTT. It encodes CASSWGGRGARTEAFF.

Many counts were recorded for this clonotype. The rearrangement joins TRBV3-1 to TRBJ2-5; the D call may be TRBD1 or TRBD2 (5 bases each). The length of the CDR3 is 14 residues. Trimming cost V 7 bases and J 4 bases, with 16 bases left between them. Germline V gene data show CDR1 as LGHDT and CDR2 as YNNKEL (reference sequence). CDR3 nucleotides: TGTGCCAGCACACGCGGAGAGGGGCGAGAGACCCAGTACTTC. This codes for CASTRGEGRETQYF.

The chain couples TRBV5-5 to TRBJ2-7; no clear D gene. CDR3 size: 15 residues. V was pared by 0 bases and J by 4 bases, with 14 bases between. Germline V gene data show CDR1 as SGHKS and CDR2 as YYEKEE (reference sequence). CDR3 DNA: TGTGCCAGCAGCTTGGCTGGGGAAAGTGGATACGAGCAGTACTTC. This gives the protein CASSLAGESGYEQYF.

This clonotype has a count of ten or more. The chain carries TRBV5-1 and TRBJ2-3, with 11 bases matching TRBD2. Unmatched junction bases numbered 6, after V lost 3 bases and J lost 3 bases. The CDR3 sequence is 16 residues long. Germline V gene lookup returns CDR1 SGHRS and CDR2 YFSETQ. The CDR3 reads CASSSISGGGTDTQYF. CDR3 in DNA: TGCGCCAGCAGCTCAATTAGCGGGGGGGGGACAGATACGCAGTATTTT.

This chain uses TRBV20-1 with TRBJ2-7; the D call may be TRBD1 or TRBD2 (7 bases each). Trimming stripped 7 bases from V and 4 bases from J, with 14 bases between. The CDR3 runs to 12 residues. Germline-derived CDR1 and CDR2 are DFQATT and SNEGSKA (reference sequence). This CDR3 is CSVDREGYEQYF. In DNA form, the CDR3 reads TGCAGTGTTGACAGGGAGGGTTACGAGCAGTACTTC.

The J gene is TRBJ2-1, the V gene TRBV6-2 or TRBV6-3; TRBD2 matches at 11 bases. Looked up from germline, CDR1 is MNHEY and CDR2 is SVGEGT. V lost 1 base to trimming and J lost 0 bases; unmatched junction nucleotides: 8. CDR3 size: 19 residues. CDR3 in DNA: TGTGCCAGCAGTTACTTCTCTAGCGGGGGGCCTAGCTCCTACAATGAGCAGTTCTTC. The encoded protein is CASSYFSSGGPSSYNEQFF.

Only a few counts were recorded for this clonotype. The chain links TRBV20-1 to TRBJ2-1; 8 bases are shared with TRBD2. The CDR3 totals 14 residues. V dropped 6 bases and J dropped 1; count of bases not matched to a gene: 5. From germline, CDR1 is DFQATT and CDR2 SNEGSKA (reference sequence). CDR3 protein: CSATGTRSYNEQFF. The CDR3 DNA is TGCAGTGCAACCGGGACTAGGTCCTACAATGAGCAGTTCTTC.

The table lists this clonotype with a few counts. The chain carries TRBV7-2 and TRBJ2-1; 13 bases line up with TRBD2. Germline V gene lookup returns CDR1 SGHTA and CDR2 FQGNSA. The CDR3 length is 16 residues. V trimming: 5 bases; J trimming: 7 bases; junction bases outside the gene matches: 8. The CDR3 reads CASSDTGLAGRNEQFF. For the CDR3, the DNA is TGTGCCAGCAGCGATACGGGACTAGCGGGGCGGAATGAGCAGTTCTTC.

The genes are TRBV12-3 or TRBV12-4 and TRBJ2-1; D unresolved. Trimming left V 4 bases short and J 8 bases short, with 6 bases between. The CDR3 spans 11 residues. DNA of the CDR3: TGTGCCAGCAGTTCCATTGATGAGCAGTTCTTC. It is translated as CASSSIDEQFF.

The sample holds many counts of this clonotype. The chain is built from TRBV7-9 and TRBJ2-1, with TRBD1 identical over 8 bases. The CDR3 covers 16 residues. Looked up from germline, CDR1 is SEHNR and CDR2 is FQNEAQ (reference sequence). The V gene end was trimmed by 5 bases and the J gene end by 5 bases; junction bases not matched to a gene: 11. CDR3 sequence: CASSHWTGLLNNEQFF. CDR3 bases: TGTGCCAGCAGCCACTGGACAGGGCTTCTTAACAATGAGCAGTTCTTC.

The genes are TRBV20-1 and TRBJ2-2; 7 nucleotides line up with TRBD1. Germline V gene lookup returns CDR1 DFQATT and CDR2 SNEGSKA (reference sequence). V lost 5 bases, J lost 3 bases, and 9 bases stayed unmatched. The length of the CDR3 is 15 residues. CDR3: CSAPGTVRDTGELFF. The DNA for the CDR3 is TGCAGTGCTCCGGGGACAGTCAGGGACACCGGGGAGCTGTTTTTT.

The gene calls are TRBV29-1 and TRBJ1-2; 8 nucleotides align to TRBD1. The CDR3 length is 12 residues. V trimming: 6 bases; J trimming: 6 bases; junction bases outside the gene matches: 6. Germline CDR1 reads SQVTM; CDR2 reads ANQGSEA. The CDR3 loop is CSVGDRIHGYTF. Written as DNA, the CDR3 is TGCAGCGTAGGGGACAGGATACATGGCTACACCTTC.